Sequencing of this T cell receptor beta chain was carried out in a study of T cell changes during pregnancy in multiple sclerosis. This CDR3 has 15 residues. The V gene end was trimmed by 4 bases and the J gene end by 6 bases; junction bases not matched to a gene: 8. The germline gives CDR1 SGHRS, CDR2 YFSETQ. Method: immunoSEQ multiplex PCR; TCRdb's copy keeps in-frame clones and lacks some. The sample yields around 65,000 clones, roughly 90% seen once. The genes are TRBV5-1 and TRBJ2-3; TRBD1 aligns across 10 bases. This receptor was obtained from a female donor in good health, enrolled as a control in a pregnancy study. This sample comprised peripheral blood, obtained in the first trimester of pregnancy. The CDR3 DNA sequence: TGCGCCAGCAGCGAAGACAGGGGGCGGGGTGATACGCAGTATTTT. Its translation is CASSEDRGRGDTQYF. The full variable domain, with the rest looked up from reference TRBV5-1 and TRBJ2-3, is KAGVTQTPRYLIKTRGQQVTLSCSPISGHRSVSWYQQTPGQGLQFLFEYFSETQRNKGNFPGRFSGRQFSNSRSEMNVSTLELGDSALYLCASSEDRGRGDTQYFGPGTRLTVL.